The 2 T cell receptor beta chains reported below all come from one sample, sequenced in a study of blood T cell repertoires in COVID-19. The table came from immunoSEQ multiplex PCR; TCRdb's copy has only in-frame clones and leaves some out. The data contain 120,000 to 150,000 clones, about 85% of them singletons. Specimen: peripheral blood. These receptors originate from a human donor with acute or convalescent COVID-19. The donor label of this sample is uncertain.

This clone is a singleton in its sample. V usage is TRBV2 and J usage is TRBJ1-1; 7 bases fit TRBD1. J was trimmed by 0 bases and V by 5 bases; bases with no gene match: 9. Germline V gene lookup returns CDR1 SNHLY and CDR2 FYNNEI. This CDR3 has 16 amino acids. The CDR3 nucleotides read TGTGCCAGCAGTCTACTCCGGGACAGCATGAACACTGAAGCTTTCTTT. This gives the protein CASSLLRDSMNTEAFF.

V and J are TRBV15 and TRBJ1-2; TRBD1 matches at 8 bases. The CDR3 spans 15 residues. V lost 3 bases to trimming and J lost 2 bases; unmatched junction nucleotides: 5. The germline V gene encodes CDR1 LNHNV and CDR2 YYDKDF (reference sequence). CDR3 sequence: CATSRYRGTNYGYTF. Written as DNA, the CDR3 is TGTGCCACCAGCAGGTACAGGGGGACCAACTATGGCTACACCTTC.